Listed below are T cell receptor beta chains from one sample, sequenced in a study of pediatric ulcerative colitis. Libraries were prepared by immunoSEQ multiplex PCR; TCRdb keeps only in-frame clonotypes and omits some of them. The repertoire holds approximately 40,000 clones, with 75% as singletons. The sequencing sample was made of gut tissue. These receptors all come from a boy younger than 18 with severe ulcerative colitis. CDR3s include the opening cysteine and the closing phenylalanine or tryptophan. D genes are given only for firm matches. Size tells how often a clone was seen (once, few, many) or the class of an expanded clone, and some rows leave it out.

V gene	clone size	D gene	J gene	CDR3 DNA	CDR3 protein
TRBV19	few	TRBD1	TRBJ1-1	TGTGCCAGTAGTAACAGGGGAAACACTGAAGCTTTCTTT	CASSNRGNTEAFF
TRBV7-9	few	-	TRBJ2-5	TGTGCCAGCAGCTCCCGAGAGACCCAGTACTTC	CASSSRETQYF
TRBV7-9	-	TRBD1	TRBJ2-1	TGTGCCAGCAGCTTAGATGGGACAGCCGTCAATGAGCAGTTCTTC	CASSLDGTAVNEQFF
TRBV7-9	-	-	TRBJ2-1	TGTGCCAGCAGCTTGACAAGGAGCTCCTACAATGAGCAGTTCTTC	CASSLTRSSYNEQFF
TRBV4-2	-	-	TRBJ2-6	TGTGCCAGCAGCCAAGATGAGAGGGTTCGGATAGACGACAGTCTAATGGGGGCCAACGTCCTGACTTTC	CASSQDERVRIDDSLMGANVLTF
TRBV14	-	-	TRBJ1-1	TGTGCCAGCAGCCAAACTACAGCCACTGAAGCTTTCTTT	CASSQTTATEAFF
TRBV29-1	-	-	TRBJ2-3	TGCAGCGCTAGGGCAGGTTCAACTGGAGATACGCAGTATTTT	CSARAGSTGDTQYF
TRBV27	few	-	TRBJ1-2	TGTGCCAGCAGTCCATACGGGACGTTAAACTATGGCTACACCTTC	CASSPYGTLNYGYTF
TRBV30	-	TRBD1	TRBJ1-2	TGTGCCTGGAGTGTACACAGGGGGACGCATGGCTACACCTTC	CAWSVHRGTHGYTF
TRBV30	-	-	TRBJ1-6	TGTGCCTGGAAGGGCGGTAATTCACCCCTCCACTTT	CAWKGGNSPLHF
TRBV6-1	-	-	TRBJ2-6	TGTGCCAGCAGTGAAAGCGGCAGGATGAGCTCTGGGGCCAACGTCCTGACTTTC	CASSESGRMSSGANVLTF
TRBV27	-	-	TRBJ2-7	TGTGCCAGCAGGCGGTTGTGGGGGGTCCGCCGCGAGCAGTACTTC	CASRRLWGVRREQYF
TRBV11-2	-	TRBD1	TRBJ1-1	TGTGCCAGCAGCTGGACAGGGCTGGACACTGAAGCTTTCTTT	CASSWTGLDTEAFF
TRBV11-2	-	-	TRBJ2-7	TGTGCCAGCAGCTTAGAGGAGGGGGGGCGTTACGAGCAGTACTTC	CASSLEEGGRYEQYF
TRBV6-1	-	-	TRBJ1-1	TGTGCCAGCAGTGAACAGGTGAACACTGAAGCTTTCTTT	CASSEQVNTEAFF
TRBV4-1	-	-	TRBJ2-5	TGCGCCAGCAGCCAGGATGAGGAGCGTCATCGGACCCAGTACTTC	CASSQDEERHRTQYF
TRBV2	-	-	TRBJ1-2	TGTGCCAGTTCTCTGGTAGACAGTTCCAACTATGGCTACACCTTC	CASSLVDSSNYGYTF